These 22 T cell receptor beta chains were sequenced from one sample in a study of blood T cell repertoires in COVID-19. Here immunoSEQ multiplex PCR was the method, and the copy in TCRdb shows in-frame clones only, minus some. The sample lists around 250,000 clones; 90% were seen once. Material: PBMCs or T cells enriched from blood (not recorded which). The receptor source for this set is a middle-aged man who had been exposed to COVID-19.

The gene calls are TRBV27 and TRBJ2-7; tentatively, D is TRBD2 (5 bases). The V end lost 0 bases, the J end lost 3 bases, and 12 bases lay between the germline ends. Germline CDR1 and CDR2: MNHEY and SMNVEV (reference sequence). This CDR3 is built from 15 residues. The CDR3 bases are TGTGCCAGCAGTTTATCGTATAGACTAAACTACGAGCAGTACTTC. Translation: CASSLSYRLNYEQYF.

The rearrangement uses TRBV19 and TRBJ2-2; TRBD1 aligns across 8 bases. This CDR3 is 19 amino acids long. With 5 bases clipped from V and 1 base from J, the junction kept 15 bases outside the gene matches. Per germline, CDR1 LNHDA and CDR2 SQIVND (reference sequence). The CDR3 sequence: CASSYLGQGLRGNTGELFF. CDR3 bases: TGTGCCAGTAGTTACCTCGGACAGGGCCTACGAGGGAACACCGGGGAGCTGTTTTTT.

This rearrangement joins TRBV15 to TRBJ1-1; no clear D gene. The germline CDR1 and CDR2 sequences are LNHNV and YYDKDF (reference sequence). V was clipped by 0 bases and J by 4 bases, with 12 bases between them. This CDR3 comprises 15 residues. The CDR3 loop reads CATSRDRSGFTEAFF. CDR3 nucleotide sequence: TGTGCCACCAGCAGAGATCGGTCGGGGTTCACTGAAGCTTTCTTT. Drawing the rest from reference TRBV15 and TRBJ1-1, the complete variable domain is DAMVIQNPRYQVTQFGKPVTLSCSQTLNHNVMYWYQQKSSQAPKLLFHYYDKDFNNEADTPDNFQSRRPNTSFCFLDIRSPGLGDTAMYLCATSRDRSGFTEAFFGQGTRLTVV.

The V and J genes are TRBV7-9 and TRBJ1-3; perhaps TRBD1 as D (5 bases). The CDR3 runs to 16 residues. The germline V gene has CDR1 SEHNR and CDR2 FQNEAQ (reference sequence). Trimming pared 0 bases from V and 1 base from J, leaving 10 bases between. CDR3 sequence: CASSLATARSGNTIYF. The DNA for the CDR3 is TGTGCCAGCAGCTTAGCGACAGCCCGATCTGGAAACACCATATATTTT.

CDR3 in DNA: TGCGCCAGCAGCTACAGACAGGGGGAGAACTCTGGGGCCAACGTCCTGACTTTC. It translates to CASSYRQGENSGANVLTF. The chain combines TRBV5-1 with TRBJ2-6; 9 bases are a match to TRBD1. There are 18 residues in the CDR3. Looked up from germline, CDR1 is SGHRS and CDR2 is YFSETQ. The V segment lost 3 bases and the J segment 0 bases; nucleotides outside the gene matches: 7.

In this sample, this clone turned up once. V is TRBV15 and J is TRBJ1-1, with TRBD1 matching 10 bases. This CDR3 contains 15 residues. Germline lookup yields CDR1 LNHNV and CDR2 YYDKDF (reference sequence). Losses at the gene ends were 2 bases for V and 5 bases for J; bases not matched to a gene: 5. The CDR3 sequence is CATSRRRTGGTEAFF. For the CDR3, the DNA is TGTGCCACCAGCAGACGCCGGACAGGGGGAACTGAAGCTTTCTTT.

This sequence joins TRBV5-1 and TRBJ1-1; TRBD1 matches at 8 bases. CDR3 length: 13 amino acids. V was clipped by 3 bases and J by 4 bases; unmatched bases: 2. From germline, CDR1 is SGHRS and CDR2 YFSETQ. The CDR3 here is CASSSQGGTEAFF. In DNA, the CDR3 is TGCGCCAGCAGCTCACAGGGGGGCACTGAAGCTTTCTTT.

This chain connects TRBV5-1 to TRBJ2-5; possible D gene TRBD1, 5 bases. CDR1 is SGHRS and CDR2 is YFSETQ in the germline V gene. V was clipped by 6 bases and J by 0 bases, with 12 bases between them. The CDR3 is made up of 14 amino acids. The CDR3 loop is CASTLDSYQETQYF. CDR3 sequence (DNA): TGCGCCAGCACCCTCGACAGTTACCAAGAGACCCAGTACTTC. Supplemented by reference TRBV5-1 and TRBJ2-5, the full variable domain reads KAGVTQTPRYLIKTRGQQVTLSCSPISGHRSVSWYQQTPGQGLQFLFEYFSETQRNKGNFPGRFSGRQFSNSRSEMNVSTLELGDSALYLCASTLDSYQETQYFGPGTRLLVL.

The chain employs TRBV4-1 and TRBJ1-1; 7 bases map to TRBD1. V gave up 3 bases and J gave up 5 bases; unmatched junction bases: 6. This CDR3 spans 14 amino acids. Germline CDR1 MGHRA, CDR2 YSYEKL. The CDR3 loop reads CASSQRTGGTEAFF. The CDR3 region has the DNA TGCGCCAGCAGCCAGAGGACAGGCGGGACTGAAGCTTTCTTT.

The chain is built from TRBV5-1 and TRBJ2-2, with a tentative D call TRBD1 (5 bases). Trimming cost V 7 bases and J 0 bases, with 16 bases left between them. CDR1 and CDR2 (germline): SGHRS, YFSETQ. The CDR3 is 16 residues long. CDR3: CASHSGANPNTGELFF. In DNA form, the CDR3 reads TGCGCCAGCCACTCTGGGGCTAACCCGAACACCGGGGAGCTGTTTTTT.

The rearrangement joins TRBV5-1 to TRBJ1-1, with TRBD1 matching over 7 bases. The CDR3 covers 15 residues. Germline V gene lookup returns CDR1 SGHRS and CDR2 YFSETQ. The V and J ends lost 2 bases and 4 bases, in that order; junction bases with no gene match: 8. CDR3 residues: CASSFTGTDFTEAFF. The CDR3 region has the DNA TGCGCCAGCAGCTTTACCGGGACAGACTTCACTGAAGCTTTCTTT.

The chain joins TRBV10-3 to TRBJ1-2; tentatively, D is TRBD1 (6 bases). With 3 bases removed from V and 5 bases from J, the gap between germline ends came to 16 bases. Germline CDR1 ENHRY, CDR2 SYGVKD. This CDR3 is built from 15 residues. CDR3 sequence: CAISDPGGGVYGYTF. The CDR3 bases are TGTGCCATCAGTGATCCGGGAGGGGGAGTTTATGGCTACACCTTC.

The chain employs TRBV28 and TRBJ2-1; perhaps TRBD2 as D (6 bases). The length of the CDR3 is 16 residues. CDR1 is MDHEN and CDR2 is SYDVKM in the germline V gene. V lost 1 base, J lost 5 bases, and 15 bases lay in between. The CDR3 nucleotides read TGTGCCAGCAGTTTATCCCAACTAGCAACCCACAATGAGCAGTTCTTC. As protein: CASSLSQLATHNEQFF.

The chain couples TRBV29-1 to TRBJ2-3, with 12 bases identical to TRBD1. There are 16 residues in the CDR3. With V trimmed by 0 bases and J by 2 bases, 3 bases remained unmatched. In germline, CDR1 is SQVTM, CDR2 ANQGSEA. The CDR3 nucleotides are TGCAGCGTTGAAGATCCGGGACAGGGGGCCACAGATACGCAGTATTTT. Translation: CSVEDPGQGATDTQYF.

The V call is TRBV28, the J call TRBJ1-5, with 11 positions matching TRBD1. Germline values: CDR1 MDHEN, CDR2 SYDVKM. J was trimmed by 9 bases and V by 2 bases; bases with no gene match: 9. The CDR3 spans 16 residues. The CDR3 here is CASSLPPGQGGLPQHF. CDR3 nucleotides: TGTGCCAGCAGTTTACCCCCGGGACAGGGGGGTTTGCCCCAGCATTTT.

The chain has TRBV10-3 and TRBJ1-4; 7 nucleotides line up with TRBD1. J was trimmed by 4 bases and V by 10 bases; bases with no gene match: 12. The V gene's germline CDR1 is ENHRY and CDR2 SYGVKD. The CDR3 spans 15 residues. In DNA, the CDR3 is TGTGCCACTAGTCCCGACAGGGCCTTTAATGAAAAACTGTTTTTT. It is translated as CATSPDRAFNEKLFF.

The chain is built from TRBV2 and TRBJ1-1; D possibly corresponds to TRBD1 (5 bases). Germline V CDR1 and CDR2: SNHLY, FYNNEI. Between the trimmed V and J ends, which lost 7 bases and 1 base, there was a span of 10 bases. This CDR3 region has 13 residues. The CDR3 DNA reads as TGTGCCAGCATCGTAGGGGAGAACACTGAAGCTTTCTTT. This encodes CASIVGENTEAFF. Combining the CDR3 with reference TRBV2 and TRBJ1-1 gives the whole variable domain EPEVTQTPSHQVTQMGQEVILRCVPISNHLYFYWYRQILGQKVEFLVSFYNNEISEKSEIFDDQFSVERPDGSNFTLKIRSTKLEDSAMYFCASIVGENTEAFFGQGTRLTVV.

The chain links TRBV27 to TRBJ2-2, with TRBD2 as a possible D gene (5 bases). Deletions cut 7 bases from V and 5 bases from J, with 11 bases between. Germline lookup yields CDR1 MNHEY and CDR2 SMNVEV (reference sequence). This CDR3 region has 13 residues. CDR3 residues: CASKRGSTGELFF. For the CDR3, the DNA is TGTGCCAGCAAACGGGGATCGACCGGGGAGCTGTTTTTT.

The genes are TRBV5-1 and TRBJ1-2; 9 bases are a match to TRBD1. CDR1 and CDR2 (germline): SGHRS, YFSETQ. The CDR3 is 17 amino acids. J was trimmed by 1 base and V by 2 bases; bases with no gene match: 9. This chain's CDR3 is CASSFIGPGQGNYGYTF. CDR3 in DNA: TGCGCCAGCAGCTTTATTGGTCCGGGACAGGGTAACTATGGCTACACCTTC.

The chain uses TRBV5-4 and TRBJ1-4; tentative D call: TRBD1 (6 bases). Germline V gene sequence: CDR1 SGHNT, CDR2 YYREEE (reference sequence). V lost 4 bases and J 5 bases, leaving 15 bases between the germline ends. This CDR3 is 15 amino acids long. CDR3 nucleotide sequence: TGTGCCAGCAGCACGAGACAGGCAGGGAATGAAAAACTGTTTTTT. It encodes CASSTRQAGNEKLFF.

Regarding this clone: This same CDR3 is encoded by further DNA sequences in the sample. The chain links TRBV2 to TRBJ2-5, with D maybe TRBD2 (6 bases). This CDR3 has 13 residues. Between the trimmed V and J ends, which lost 3 bases and 5 bases, there was a span of 10 bases. Germline CDR1 and CDR2: SNHLY and FYNNEI. This CDR3 is CASSEGRGETQYF. CDR3 sequence (DNA): TGTGCCAGCAGTGAGGGGCGGGGTGAGACCCAGTACTTC. The complete variable domain, with remaining parts taken from reference TRBV2 and TRBJ2-5, reads EPEVTQTPSHQVTQMGQEVILRCVPISNHLYFYWYRQILGQKVEFLVSFYNNEISEKSEIFDDQFSVERPDGSNFTLKIRSTKLEDSAMYFCASSEGRGETQYFGPGTRLLVL.

The CDR3 spells CASSRESSSGNTIYF. The CDR3 region has the DNA TGCGCCAGCAGCCGCGAGTCGAGCTCTGGAAACACCATATATTTT. The chain has TRBV4-1 and TRBJ1-3, with D unclear. The ends were cut back, 4 bases at V and 0 bases at J, with 10 bases in the middle. The CDR3 length is 15 residues. Germline CDR1 reads MGHRA; CDR2 reads YSYEKL.